This T cell receptor beta chain was sequenced during a study of cytomegalovirus exposure and HLA in healthy donors. Germline V gene lookup returns CDR1 MDHEN and CDR2 SYDVKM. The V gene end was trimmed by 4 bases and the J gene end by 4 bases; junction bases not matched to a gene: 10. CDR3 size: 15 residues. Use of 60 Vbeta and 13 Jbeta primers characterized the PCR. Libraries were prepared by immunoSEQ multiplex PCR; TCRdb keeps only in-frame clonotypes and omits some of them. The sample contains about 140,000 clones, 80% to 85% of which appear only once. This chain connects TRBV28 to TRBJ2-7; 7 nucleotides align to TRBD1. Sequencing was performed on PBMCs. The TCR sequence derives from a female donor in good health and CMV-seronegative. The CDR3 loop is CASSSRRGRAYEQYF. CDR3 DNA sequence: TGTGCCAGCAGTTCCCGAAGGGGGCGCGCGTACGAGCAGTACTTC.